This T cell receptor (beta chain) derives from a study of T cell clonotyping in hematopoietic cell transplantation. Measured with immunoSEQ multiplex PCR; TCRdb has only the in-frame clones, and not every one. The sample lists approximately 4,000 clones, about a sixth occurring once. Germline lookup yields CDR1 MNHEY and CDR2 SVGAGI. The CDR3 sequence is 13 residues long. V usage is TRBV6-5 and J usage is TRBJ2-5; D call uncertain. The end of the DNA aligns better with TRBJ2-7, so the J call may be wrong. The source was peripheral blood mononuclear cells, collected 30 days after allogeneic stem cell transplant. This TCR was recovered from a male patient aged 45-59 years who had an allogeneic stem cell transplant from a related donor, so the T cells may come from the graft donor. Some clones in this sample may be carry-over from other donors' samples. This CDR3 is CASRETHNYEQYF. As DNA, the CDR3 is TGTGCCAGCAGAGAGACTCACAACTACGAGCAGTACTTC.